The next 21 T cell receptor beta chains were all read from a single sample in a study of T cells in Graves' hyperthyroidism and ophthalmopathy. Amplified TCR beta CDR3 regions derived from RNA transcripts. The HTBI primer set served for first-round RT-PCR of the TCR CDR3. One entry per CDR3 protein, called by TCRdb with MiXCR from the multiplex PCR reads. The profile shows about 640,000 distinct CDR3 sequences, under 25% of them singletons. Sequenced material: blood. Receptors originate from a man aged 25-45 years with Graves' ophthalmopathy.

This sequence joins TRBV12-3 or TRBV12-4 and TRBJ2-1; no reliable D call. V lost 8 bases to trimming and J lost 7 bases, with 9 bases between them. The CDR3 consists of 11 residues. CDR3 DNA sequence: TGTGCCAGCCCGGGCCCGAATGAGCAGTTCTTC. As protein: CASPGPNEQFF.

DNA of the CDR3: TGTGCCAGCTCACCACTGTCTAGCGGCACCTACGAGCAGTACTTC. As protein: CASSPLSSGTYEQYF. The J gene is TRBJ2-7, the V gene TRBV18, with TRBD2 matching over 7 bases. Per germline, CDR1 KGHSH and CDR2 LQKENI. CDR3 size: 15 residues. The J segment lost 2 bases and the V segment lost 1 base, leaving 5 bases of the junction unmatched.

The sample holds many counts of this clonotype. CDR3 loop: CASSLRGRALTDTQYF. In DNA, the CDR3 is TGCGCCAGCAGCTTGCGGGGCAGGGCCCTCACAGATACGCAGTATTTT. The chain carries TRBV5-1 and TRBJ2-3; D may correspond to TRBD1 or TRBD2 (5 bases each). V gave up 1 base and J gave up 2 bases, with 14 bases separating them. The length of the CDR3 is 16 residues. Germline V gene data show CDR1 as SGHRS and CDR2 as YFSETQ.

J is TRBJ2-7 and V is TRBV2; possible D gene TRBD2, 5 bases. Trimming cost V 4 bases and J 4 bases, with 11 bases left between them. The CDR3 totals 13 residues. Germline CDR1 reads SNHLY; CDR2 reads FYNNEI. CDR3 loop: CASSAGVQYEQYF. CDR3 coding DNA: TGTGCCAGCAGTGCCGGGGTACAGTACGAGCAGTACTTC.

This clonotype was recorded many times. The rearrangement links TRBV7-2 to TRBJ2-7, with 7 bases aligning to TRBD2. The CDR3 runs 14 residues. V dropped 1 base and J dropped 3; count of bases not matched to a gene: 3. From germline, CDR1 is SGHTA and CDR2 FQGNSA. The CDR3 protein is CASSLGGSNYEQYF. CDR3 sequence (DNA): TGTGCCAGCAGCTTAGGCGGGAGTAACTACGAGCAGTACTTC.

This clonotype was detected only a few times. The CDR3 coding sequence is TGTGCCAGCAGCTTAGATTCCGATTCACCCCTCCACTTT. Its protein is CASSLDSDSPLHF. The rearrangement links TRBV7-2 to TRBJ1-6; D unresolved. Germline V gene data show CDR1 as SGHTA and CDR2 as FQGNSA. Deletions cut 1 base from V and 8 bases from J, with 6 bases between. CDR3 size: 13 residues.

This clonotype has at least ten counts. At one boundary the junction diverges from the germline segment, which might be a read error. The rearrangement uses TRBV5-1 and TRBJ1-2; 7 bases agree with TRBD1. The CDR3 covers 13 residues. Per the germline V gene, CDR1 is SGHRS and CDR2 is YFSETQ. The CDR3 sequence is CASSLGQGDGYTF. The CDR3 DNA reads as TGTGCCAGCAGCTTAGGCCAGGGGGATGGCTACACCTTC.

The gene calls are TRBV5-6 and TRBJ2-5; TRBD1 might be the D (5 bases). This CDR3 is 14 amino acids long. Germline V CDR1 and CDR2: SGHDT, YYEEEE. V was shortened by 4 bases and J by 2 bases, with 12 bases between the two germline ends. Here the CDR3 DNA reads TGTGCCAGCAGCCCGAACAGGAGACAAGAGACCCAGTACTTC. This codes for CASSPNRRQETQYF.

This clonotype was recorded many times. The chain couples TRBV7-9 to TRBJ2-1, with 11 bases matching TRBD2. Germline V gene lookup returns CDR1 SEHNR and CDR2 FQNEAQ (reference sequence). The junction had 7 bases not matched to a gene; V was cut back by 9 bases and J by 6 bases. The length of the CDR3 is 14 residues. The CDR3 protein is CASTGLAGGNEQFF. In nucleotides, the CDR3 is TGTGCCAGTACTGGACTAGCGGGCGGCAATGAGCAGTTCTTC.

The chain uses TRBV6-1 and TRBJ2-3, with D perhaps TRBD2 (6 bases). The CDR3 runs to 13 residues. Germline assignment: CDR1 MNHNS and CDR2 SASEGT. V was cut by 6 bases and J by 7 bases, with 14 bases left in between. The CDR3 nucleotides read TGTGCCAGCAGGCGGGACTGGGGAAATACGCAGTATTTT. It specifies CASRRDWGNTQYF.

This clonotype was counted a few times. This chain connects TRBV10-3 to TRBJ1-4; D unresolved. The CDR3 is 14 amino acids. V lost 6 bases, J lost 0 bases, and 8 bases lay in between. Looked up from germline, CDR1 is ENHRY and CDR2 is SYGVKD. In DNA form, the CDR3 reads TGTGCCATCAGCGAAAGATCAACTAATGAAAAACTGTTTTTT. It yields the protein CAISERSTNEKLFF.

The chain has TRBV10-3 and TRBJ1-3; D uncertain. V dropped 0 bases and J dropped 4 bases, with 10 bases sitting between them. Looked up from germline, CDR1 is ENHRY and CDR2 is SYGVKD. The CDR3 is made up of 15 amino acids. The CDR3: CAISESGGTGNTIYF. The DNA for the CDR3 is TGTGCCATCAGTGAGTCGGGAGGTACAGGAAACACCATATATTTT.

CDR3 sequence reads: CASSETPGGAFF. CDR3 sequence (DNA): TGTGCCAGCAGTGAAACCCCAGGGGGAGCTTTCTTT. This chain joins TRBV6-1 and TRBJ1-1; 7 nucleotides align to TRBD1. This CDR3 contains 12 residues. Germline lookup yields CDR1 MNHNS and CDR2 SASEGT. The V gene end was trimmed by 2 bases and the J gene end by 10 bases; junction bases not matched to a gene: 4.

This clonotype was seen only a few times. This CDR3 reads CSVDAGQETQYF. For the CDR3, the DNA is TGCAGCGTTGATGCGGGACAAGAGACCCAGTACTTC. This chain uses TRBV29-1 with TRBJ2-5; possible D gene TRBD2, 6 bases. CDR3 length equals 12 residues. Trimming left V 3 bases short and J 2 bases short, with 7 bases between. CDR1 is SQVTM, CDR2 ANQGSEA, per germline. Using reference TRBV29-1 and TRBJ2-5 for the parts outside the CDR3, the full variable domain is SAVISQKPSRDICQRGTSLTIQCQVDSQVTMMFWYRQQPGQSLTLIATANQGSEATYESGFVIDKFPISRPNLTFSTLTVSNMSPEDSSIYLCSVDAGQETQYFGPGTRLLVL.

In this sample, this clonotype turned up a few times. This chain links TRBV6-1 with TRBJ1-5; 9 positions agree with TRBD1. Germline assignment: CDR1 MNHNS and CDR2 SASEGT. This CDR3 region has 16 residues. V lost 6 bases, J lost 0 bases, and 6 bases stayed unmatched. CDR3 loop: CASRPQGAISNQPQHF. DNA of the CDR3: TGTGCCAGCAGACCACAGGGGGCGATTAGCAATCAGCCCCAGCATTTT.

This chain uses TRBV27 with TRBJ2-7, with no clear D. V was shortened by 3 bases and J by 0 bases, with 15 bases between the two germline ends. The CDR3 is made up of 16 amino acids. Looked up from germline, CDR1 is MNHEY and CDR2 is SMNVEV (reference sequence). For the CDR3, the DNA is TGTGCCAGCAGTTTCTTAACAGAACTGAGCTCCTACGAGCAGTACTTC. This gives the protein CASSFLTELSSYEQYF.

The chain uses TRBV9 and TRBJ2-2; perhaps TRBD2 as D (6 bases). From germline, CDR1 is SGDLS and CDR2 YYNGEE. V was pared by 3 bases and J by 2 bases, with 8 bases between. This CDR3 contains 14 residues. This CDR3 reads CASSAGDNTGELFF. The CDR3 nucleotides are TGTGCCAGCAGCGCGGGAGACAACACCGGGGAGCTGTTTTTT.

This chain connects TRBV3-1 to TRBJ2-1; no reliable D call. Germline lookup yields CDR1 LGHDT and CDR2 YNNKEL (reference sequence). The ends were cut back, 1 base at V and 12 bases at J, with 7 bases in the middle. The CDR3 has 11 amino acids. In DNA, the CDR3 is TGTGCCAGCAGCCAAGGTGTTGTGCAGTTCTTC. Translation: CASSQGVVQFF.

This clonotype was observed many times. The genes are TRBV13 and TRBJ2-7; TRBD2 aligns across 7 bases. The junction had 7 bases not matched to a gene; V was cut back by 0 bases and J by 2 bases. The CDR3 is made up of 16 amino acids. The germline V gene encodes CDR1 PRHDT and CDR2 FYEKMQ (reference sequence). CDR3 nucleotides: TGTGCCAGCAGCTTAGGCCCGAGCGGGATCACCTACGAGCAGTACTTC. Translating gives CASSLGPSGITYEQYF.

A few counts support this clonotype. The chain combines TRBV19 with TRBJ2-3; 8 bases map to TRBD2. J gave up 4 bases and V 9 bases, and 15 bases lay outside the gene matches. Per germline, CDR1 LNHDA and CDR2 SQIVND (reference sequence). The CDR3 contains 16 residues. DNA for the CDR3: TGTGCCAGCCGACAATCGATGGCGGGAGGCTCAGATACGCAGTATTTT. Its translation is CASRQSMAGGSDTQYF.

This clonotype was seen ten or more times. V gene TRBV30 combines with J gene TRBJ1-2; 9 positions agree with TRBD1. J lost 8 bases, V lost 3 bases, and 10 bases had no gene match. Germline CDR1 GTSNPN, CDR2 SVGIG (reference sequence). The CDR3 extends over 14 amino acids. The CDR3 nucleotides are TGTGCCTGGAGCCCCAGGGGGACAGGGACGGGCTACACCTTC. Its translation is CAWSPRGTGTGYTF.